The next 8 T cell receptor beta chains were all read from a single sample in a study of PD-L1 blockade in urothelial cancer. Data came from immunoSEQ multiplex PCR; TCRdb stores just in-frame clones and leaves some out. This table holds about 63,000 clones, roughly 80% found once. Time point denoted: pretreatment peripheral blood. The sample here was PBMCs, taken around atezolizumab (anti-PD-L1) treatment. The receptors were sampled from a man in his 70s with urothelial cancer.

The chain carries TRBV6-1 and TRBJ1-1; D is ambiguous. This CDR3 has 13 residues. V was trimmed by 6 bases and J by 1 base, leaving 9 bases between them. CDR1 MNHNS and CDR2 SASEGT come from the germline V gene. The CDR3 coding sequence is TGTGCCAGCAGACAGTACGGGAACACTGAAGCTTTCTTT. This gives the protein CASRQYGNTEAFF.

The V call is TRBV5-1, the J call TRBJ2-3; 10 bases align to TRBD2. The ends lost 3 bases at V and 1 base at J; junction bases unmatched: 5. Per the germline V gene, CDR1 is SGHRS and CDR2 is YFSETQ. The CDR3 is made up of 16 amino acids. The CDR3 loop is CASSSHGLAGTDTQYF. As DNA, the CDR3 is TGCGCCAGCAGCTCACACGGACTAGCGGGCACAGATACGCAGTATTTT.

Regarding this clone: Other nucleotide sequences in the sample specify the same CDR3. CDR3 sequence (DNA): TGTGCCAGCAGCTTAGGCGGTCCTGGAGATACGCAGTATTTT. Translation gives CASSLGGPGDTQYF. J is TRBJ2-3 and V is TRBV7-2, with D hard to call. The CDR3 is made up of 14 amino acids. Germline V gene data show CDR1 as SGHTA and CDR2 as FQGNSA. The germline V and J ends were trimmed by 1 base and 5 bases, with 10 bases remaining between them.

J is TRBJ1-2 and V is TRBV7-2; D remains ambiguous. The CDR3 runs 14 residues. The germline gives CDR1 SGHTA, CDR2 FQGNSA. V shed 2 bases and J shed 1 base, with 8 bases lying between them. The CDR3 region is CASSLSLFNYGYTF. In DNA form, the CDR3 reads TGTGCCAGCAGCTTAAGCCTTTTTAACTATGGCTACACCTTC.

The chain is built from TRBV11-3 and TRBJ2-5, with a weak D call TRBD2 (6 bases). The germline V gene has CDR1 SGHNT and CDR2 YENEEA. The CDR3 loop spans 13 amino acids. V gave up 0 bases and J gave up 8 bases, with 10 bases separating them. In DNA form, the CDR3 reads TGTGCCAGCAGCTTAGACAGCGGGTCAACCCAGTACTTC. Its translation is CASSLDSGSTQYF.

The genes are TRBV27 and TRBJ2-7; 7 positions match TRBD2. CDR1 is MNHEY and CDR2 is SMNVEV in the germline V gene (reference sequence). The CDR3 is 15 amino acids. V dropped 2 bases and J dropped 7; count of bases not matched to a gene: 11. The CDR3 is CASSLDQGGVIEQYF. The DNA of the CDR3 is TGTGCCAGCAGTTTAGATCAGGGAGGGGTAATTGAGCAGTACTTC.

The chain links TRBV10-1 to TRBJ2-3; TRBD1 matches 8 bases. This CDR3 spans 14 amino acids. The germline V gene has CDR1 WNHNN and CDR2 SYGVQD (reference sequence). The trim removed 8 bases at V and 10 bases at J, leaving 14 bases unmatched. CDR3 bases: TGCGCCAGCTCGGACAGGGCTGCGGGGCTGTCGCAGTATTTT. It translates to CASSDRAAGLSQYF.

The chain recombines TRBV2 with TRBJ2-3; 11 positions agree with TRBD2. CDR1 and CDR2 (germline): SNHLY, FYNNEI. The CDR3 covers 16 residues. V shed 6 bases and J 2 bases; nucleotides not matched to a gene: 7. CDR3 residues: CASSSGLAVVTDTQYF. DNA for the CDR3: TGTGCCAGCAGCTCGGGACTAGCGGTCGTCACAGATACGCAGTATTTT.